Presented here are 13 T cell receptor beta chains from one specimen sequenced in a study of post-analysis software for immune sequencing data. Study findings and constraints: Patients used five TRBV segments, including TRBV5-6, TRBV5-1 and TRBV20-1, more often than controls.

These receptors lack a known antigen. The authors incorporated unique molecular identifiers into the TCR beta cDNA libraries. TCRdb ran MiXCR on the PCR reads and lists one entry per CDR3 protein. The repertoire has 650,000 to 850,000 distinct CDR3 sequences, 40% to 55% of them found once; the top ten carry roughly 5.2%. The sequencing sample was made of blood. The source is a girl aged 10 to 17 with multiple sclerosis.

The chain combines TRBV28 with TRBJ1-4, with 8 bases that match TRBD1. The CDR3 loop spans 16 amino acids. Germline V gene data show CDR1 as MDHEN and CDR2 as SYDVKM. Germline trimming cut 2 bases from V and 8 bases from J; bases unmatched to any gene: 10. Here the CDR3 reads CASSLIRTGINEKLFF. The CDR3 nucleotides are TGTGCCAGCAGTTTAATCCGGACAGGGATTAACGAAAAACTGTTTTTT.

This clonotype was seen a handful of times. The chain combines TRBV29-1 with TRBJ2-1, with D uncertain. CDR1 and CDR2 from the germline V gene are SQVTM and ANQGSEA. This CDR3 is built from 14 residues. Trimming stripped 2 bases from V and 5 bases from J, with 13 bases between. CDR3 DNA sequence: TGCAGCGTTGAAACTCCAGACCTCAACAATGAGCAGTTCTTC. Encoded protein: CSVETPDLNNEQFF.

This clonotype was seen only once. The V call is TRBV6-5, the J call TRBJ2-7, with D maybe TRBD2 (5 bases). The CDR3 covers 14 residues. CDR1 MNHEY and CDR2 SVGAGI come from the germline V gene. V gave up 0 bases and J gave up 4 bases, with 10 bases separating them. CDR3 protein: CASSYSRLPYEQYF. The DNA for the CDR3 is TGTGCCAGCAGTTACTCCCGACTACCTTACGAGCAGTACTTC.

With regard to this clonotype: The conserved phenylalanine or tryptophan normally closing the CDR3 is absent here, so this likely arose from a read error. The J gene is TRBJ2-1, the V gene TRBV6-4; 12 bases fit TRBD2. The CDR3 totals 15 residues. The J segment lost 12 bases and the V segment lost 0 bases, leaving 6 bases of the junction unmatched. From germline, CDR1 is MRHNA and CDR2 SNTAGT. CDR3 protein: CASSDSLAGGTRQFC. In nucleotides, the CDR3 is TGTGCCAGCAGTGACTCTCTAGCGGGAGGGACCCGGCAGTTCTGC.

V is TRBV12-3 or TRBV12-4 and J is TRBJ2-4; D call uncertain. Trimming cost V 2 bases and J 6 bases, with 14 bases left between them. This CDR3 has 15 amino acids. CDR3 bases: TGTGCCAGCAGTTTAAGTGGCCTCGAAGGAAACATTCAGTACTTC. It encodes CASSLSGLEGNIQYF.

This chain joins TRBV4-2 and TRBJ2-5; 8 bases map to TRBD2. Germline V CDR1 and CDR2: LGHNA, YNFKEQ. CDR3 length equals 16 residues. V lost 0 bases, J lost 5 bases, and 8 bases stayed unmatched. CDR3: CASSQDTGRAGETQYF. The CDR3 region has the DNA TGTGCCAGCAGCCAAGATACCGGGAGGGCCGGGGAGACCCAGTACTTC.

This clonotype was counted between two and nine times. V usage is TRBV12-3 or TRBV12-4 and J usage is TRBJ2-4, with 8 bases identical to TRBD2. Trimming cost V 5 bases and J 2 bases; bases outside gene matches: 17. This CDR3 is 19 amino acids long. CDR3 nucleotide sequence: TGTGCCAGCAGTCCTGTCCCGGGACTAGGGCCCCTAACCAAAAACATTCAGTACTTC. It is translated as CASSPVPGLGPLTKNIQYF.

This chain joins TRBV7-8 and TRBJ2-1; D is ambiguous. The V and J ends lost 3 bases and 5 bases respectively, with 5 bases between them. The CDR3 has 12 residues. Germline CDR1 is SGHVS and CDR2 is FQNEAQ. The CDR3 DNA is TGTGCCAGCAGCTTTAGAAACAATGAGCAGTTCTTC. Protein sequence: CASSFRNNEQFF. Drawing the rest from reference TRBV7-8 and TRBJ2-1, the complete variable domain is GAGVSQSPRYKVAKRGQDVALRCDPISGHVSLFWYQQALGQGPEFLTYFQNEAQLDKSGLPSDRFFAERPEGSVSTLKIQRTQQEDSAVYLCASSFRNNEQFFGPGTRLTVL.

This chain links TRBV6-1 with TRBJ2-7, with 14 bases that match TRBD2. This CDR3 region has 19 residues. Germline loops: CDR1 MNHNS, CDR2 SASEGT. V gave up 5 bases and J gave up 3 bases; unmatched junction bases: 15. CDR3 protein: CASSPTGTSGSSSLYEQYF. CDR3 sequence (DNA): TGTGCCAGCAGTCCGACGGGGACTAGCGGGAGTTCTTCCCTCTACGAGCAGTACTTC.

The CDR3 sequence: CASSVDGRAKNIQYF. The CDR3 DNA follows: TGTGCCAGCAGCGTGGACGGGAGGGCCAAAAACATTCAGTACTTC. This chain uses TRBV9 with TRBJ2-4, with 7 bases fitting TRBD2. The CDR3 is 15 residues long. Trimming removed 2 bases from V and 1 base from J; junction bases left unmatched: 3. Germline V CDR1 and CDR2: SGDLS, YYNGEE.

The rearrangement uses TRBV29-1 and TRBJ2-1; 15 nucleotides align to TRBD2. Germline CDR1 is SQVTM and CDR2 is ANQGSEA. This CDR3 spans 16 amino acids. The J segment lost 6 bases and the V segment lost 4 bases, leaving 7 bases of the junction unmatched. The CDR3 loop is CSVVGLAGGLGNEQFF. In nucleotides, the CDR3 is TGCAGCGTTGTAGGACTAGCGGGAGGGCTGGGCAATGAGCAGTTCTTC.

This clonotype was observed a handful of times. This sequence joins TRBV29-1 and TRBJ2-1; D may match TRBD1 or TRBD2 (5 bases each). The V end was cut by 7 bases, the J end by 6 bases, with 16 bases between. Germline V gene lookup returns CDR1 SQVTM and CDR2 ANQGSEA. The CDR3 is 13 amino acids. CDR3 amino acids: CSGGRGNGNEQFF. CDR3 DNA: TGCAGCGGGGGACGGGGAAACGGCAATGAGCAGTTCTTC.

Only a few counts were recorded for this clonotype. The V and J genes are TRBV4-3 and TRBJ2-5; 9 bases agree with TRBD2. With V trimmed by 3 bases and J by 0 bases, 2 bases remained unmatched. The CDR3 loop spans 15 amino acids. CDR1 and CDR2 (germline): LGHNA, YSLEER. As DNA, the CDR3 is TGCGCCAGCAGCCATGCGGGAGGGTACCAAGAGACCCAGTACTTC. It encodes CASSHAGGYQETQYF.